Following are 22 T cell receptor beta chains from one sample sequenced in a study of blood T cell repertoires in COVID-19. The protocol was immunoSEQ multiplex PCR, while the TCRdb copy is restricted to in-frame clones and leaves out a portion. This table holds hundreds of thousands of clones, around 86% found once. The sample comprised peripheral blood. The receptors were gathered from a woman aged 30 to 39 with active or convalescent COVID-19.

This sequence joins TRBV29-1 and TRBJ2-1, with TRBD2 matching over 9 bases. This CDR3 spans 15 amino acids. CDR1 and CDR2 (germline): SQVTM, ANQGSEA. Unmatched junction bases numbered 17, after V lost 7 bases and J lost 10 bases. The CDR3 loop reads CSAPLPAGGLEEQFF. In DNA, the CDR3 is TGCAGCGCTCCCCTCCCGGCGGGAGGGCTGGAAGAGCAGTTCTTC.

The CDR3 sequence is CASSNGGSYNEQFF. The CDR3 DNA is TGTGCCAGTAGTAACGGGGGCTCCTACAATGAGCAGTTCTTC. The chain carries TRBV19 and TRBJ2-1, with D maybe TRBD2 (6 bases). Germline CDR1 and CDR2: LNHDA and SQIVND (reference sequence). The V end was cut by 4 bases, the J end by 0 bases, with 7 bases between. CDR3 size: 14 residues.

V usage is TRBV19 and J usage is TRBJ2-3; a possible D gene is TRBD1 (5 bases). V dropped 5 bases and J dropped 2 bases, with 11 bases sitting between them. The length of the CDR3 is 14 residues. Germline assignment: CDR1 LNHDA and CDR2 SQIVND (reference sequence). The CDR3 spells CASSPRTNTDTQYF. The CDR3 region has the DNA TGTGCCAGTAGTCCCCGGACAAACACAGATACGCAGTATTTT.

This chain links TRBV4-2 with TRBJ1-6; 10 bases are a match to TRBD1. The CDR3 spans 15 residues. Trimming cost V 0 bases and J 9 bases; bases outside gene matches: 2. CDR1 is LGHNA and CDR2 is YNFKEQ in the germline V gene. This CDR3 is CASSQDRDRGSPLHF. In DNA form, the CDR3 reads TGTGCCAGCAGCCAAGACCGGGACAGGGGTTCACCCCTCCACTTT.

The chain joins TRBV6-5 to TRBJ2-3; 7 bases agree with TRBD2. The CDR3 loop spans 13 amino acids. The germline CDR1 and CDR2 sequences are MNHEY and SVGAGI. The junction had 7 bases not matched to a gene; V was cut back by 8 bases and J by 5 bases. The CDR3 loop is CASGVAGLDTQYF. For the CDR3, the DNA is TGTGCCAGCGGGGTAGCGGGCTTAGATACGCAGTATTTT.

The rearrangement links TRBV18 to TRBJ2-6, with 9 nucleotides matching TRBD1. Trimming cost V 6 bases and J 0 bases; bases outside gene matches: 6. The CDR3 is made up of 17 amino acids. Per germline, CDR1 KGHSH and CDR2 LQKENI. The CDR3 region has the DNA TGTGCCAGCTCCCGGGGACAGGGTGACTCTGGGGCCAACGTCCTGACTTTC. This gives the protein CASSRGQGDSGANVLTF.

The chain is built from TRBV2 and TRBJ2-1; 9 bases map to TRBD1. V lost 10 bases, J lost 9 bases, and 10 bases stayed unmatched. CDR1 and CDR2 from the germline V gene are SNHLY and FYNNEI. The CDR3 consists of 13 residues. CDR3 DNA: TGTGCCATTCAACAGGGGGCCATCGGTGAGCAGTTCTTC. Translated: CAIQQGAIGEQFF.

The chain carries TRBV18 and TRBJ1-1; TRBD1 might be the D (5 bases). V lost 3 bases, J lost 1 base, and 12 bases lay in between. The CDR3 covers 15 residues. The germline V gene has CDR1 KGHSH and CDR2 LQKENI. CDR3 DNA: TGTGCCAGCTCACCTTCGACAGCAGCGAACACTGAAGCTTTCTTT. It is translated as CASSPSTAANTEAFF.

The chain is built from TRBV5-1 and TRBJ1-4; 7 positions agree with TRBD1. This CDR3 contains 15 residues. Losses at the gene ends were 0 bases for V and 3 bases for J; bases not matched to a gene: 2. In germline, CDR1 is SGHRS, CDR2 YFSETQ. The CDR3 loop is CASSLVGQPNEKLFF. The CDR3 nucleotides read TGCGCCAGCAGCTTGGTGGGACAGCCTAATGAAAAACTGTTTTTT.

The rearrangement joins TRBV9 to TRBJ1-6; D perhaps matches TRBD1 (5 bases). Trimming stripped 0 bases from V and 7 bases from J, with 11 bases between. The CDR3 is made up of 15 amino acids. CDR1 SGDLS and CDR2 YYNGEE come from the germline V gene. CDR3 amino acids: CASSVDQGNNSPLHF. The CDR3 DNA reads as TGTGCCAGCAGCGTAGATCAGGGTAACAATTCACCCCTCCACTTT.

The chain joins TRBV19 to TRBJ1-5; 9 bases map to TRBD1. The CDR3 contains 14 residues. Germline V gene lookup returns CDR1 LNHDA and CDR2 SQIVND (reference sequence). V shed 8 bases and J 3 bases; nucleotides not matched to a gene: 5. The CDR3 DNA reads as TGTGCCAGTTCGACAGGGGGTGACAATCAGCCCCAGCATTTT. Its translation: CASSTGGDNQPQHF. Variable domain in full (rest from reference TRBV19 and TRBJ1-5): DGGITQSPKYLFRKEGQNVTLSCEQNLNHDAMYWYRQDPGQGLRLIYYSQIVNDFQKGDIAEGYSVSREKKESFPLTVTSAQKNPTAFYLCASSTGGDNQPQHFGDGTRLSIL.

V gene TRBV18 combines with J gene TRBJ1-1; the D is unclear. V was cut by 6 bases and J by 3 bases, with 14 bases left in between. The CDR3 covers 14 residues. Germline values: CDR1 KGHSH, CDR2 LQKENI. CDR3 protein: CASSFAREDTEAFF. Here the CDR3 DNA reads TGTGCCAGCTCGTTCGCCCGGGAGGACACTGAAGCTTTCTTT. Variable domain in full (rest from reference TRBV18 and TRBJ1-1): NAGVMQNPRHLVRRRGQEARLRCSPMKGHSHVYWYRQLPEEGLKFMVYLQKENIIDESGMPKERFSAEFPKEGPSILRIQQVVRGDSAAYFCASSFAREDTEAFFGQGTRLTVV.

This rearrangement joins TRBV6-5 to TRBJ2-5; D is ambiguous. The CDR3 covers 13 residues. CDR1 and CDR2 (germline): MNHEY, SVGAGI. V lost 9 bases and J 5 bases, leaving 16 bases between the germline ends. In DNA form, the CDR3 reads TGTGCCAGGGTACTGTCCTCCAGGGAGACCCAGTACTTC. It translates to CARVLSSRETQYF.

The chain links TRBV5-1 to TRBJ1-1; D is uncertain. The germline gives CDR1 SGHRS, CDR2 YFSETQ. V was shortened by 3 bases and J by 2 bases, with 11 bases between the two germline ends. The CDR3 sequence is 14 residues long. Here the CDR3 reads CASSSGSENTEAFF. In DNA, the CDR3 is TGCGCCAGCAGCTCCGGGAGCGAAAACACTGAAGCTTTCTTT.

The chain couples TRBV27 to TRBJ1-2; 11 bases fit TRBD1. Germline-derived CDR1 and CDR2 are MNHEY and SMNVEV (reference sequence). V shed 6 bases and J 7 bases; nucleotides not matched to a gene: 16. The CDR3 consists of 17 residues. DNA of the CDR3: TGTGCCAGCAGATCATCCCCCGGACAGGGGGCGTATGTTGGCTACACCTTC. This gives the protein CASRSSPGQGAYVGYTF.

The V and J genes are TRBV16 and TRBJ1-4; D possibly corresponds to TRBD1 (6 bases). Germline V gene sequence: CDR1 KGHSY, CDR2 FQNENV. The CDR3 has 15 residues. V was clipped by 2 bases and J by 7 bases, with 14 bases between them. The CDR3 loop reads CASSQPTGTGEKLFF. DNA of the CDR3: TGTGCCAGCAGCCAACCGACAGGTACGGGTGAAAAACTGTTTTTT.

The chain carries TRBV3-1 (or the pseudogene TRBV3-2) and TRBJ1-5; D may be TRBD1 (6 bases). The V and J ends lost 5 bases and 5 bases respectively, with 7 bases between them. The CDR3 is 12 residues long. Germline V lookup: CDR1 LGHDT, CDR2 YNNKEL (reference sequence). In nucleotides, the CDR3 is TGTGCCAGCAGCTACAGGGATCAGCCCCAGCATTTT. Protein sequence: CASSYRDQPQHF.

DNA for the CDR3: TGCGCCAGCAGCCCTCGCCCCCGGGACAGGGGTAACACCGGGGAGCTGTTTTTT. This gives the protein CASSPRPRDRGNTGELFF. V gene TRBV5-1 combines with J gene TRBJ2-2; 10 nucleotides agree with TRBD1. This CDR3 is 18 amino acids long. The junction had 11 bases not matched to a gene; V was cut back by 4 bases and J by 2 bases. The germline V gene encodes CDR1 SGHRS and CDR2 YFSETQ. Using reference TRBV5-1 and TRBJ2-2 for the parts outside the CDR3, the full variable domain is KAGVTQTPRYLIKTRGQQVTLSCSPISGHRSVSWYQQTPGQGLQFLFEYFSETQRNKGNFPGRFSGRQFSNSRSEMNVSTLELGDSALYLCASSPRPRDRGNTGELFFGEGSRLTVL.

The V call is TRBV3-1 (or the pseudogene TRBV3-2), the J call TRBJ2-1, with D possibly matching TRBD2 (7 bases). There are 16 residues in the CDR3. Looked up from germline, CDR1 is LGHDT and CDR2 is YNNKEL (reference sequence). Trimming left V 1 base short and J 10 bases short, with 20 bases between. In DNA form, the CDR3 reads TGTGCCAGCAGCCAAGTGCGGCGGGGGCCCCTCCGGGAGCAGTTCTTC. Amino acid sequence: CASSQVRRGPLREQFF.

The genes are TRBV10-3 and TRBJ2-7, with a possible D match to TRBD1 (6 bases). V was clipped by 0 bases and J by 5 bases, with 11 bases between them. The germline gives CDR1 ENHRY, CDR2 SYGVKD. The CDR3 has 14 amino acids. CDR3 loop: CAISESRDTDEQYF. The DNA for the CDR3 is TGTGCCATCAGTGAGTCCCGGGACACCGACGAGCAGTACTTC.

The rearrangement joins TRBV4-2 to TRBJ1-1; 8 positions agree with TRBD1. V gave up 4 bases and J gave up 2 bases; unmatched junction bases: 6. The CDR3 has 15 amino acids. Germline assignment: CDR1 LGHNA and CDR2 YNFKEQ. CDR3 in DNA: TGTGCCAGCAGCCTGGACAGGGAGGTTAACACTGAAGCTTTCTTT. Protein: CASSLDREVNTEAFF.

The table lists this clone with a count of one. The chain recombines TRBV5-4 with TRBJ2-1; the D gene is possibly TRBD2 (5 bases). Trimming shortened V by 1 base and J by 0 bases, and 11 bases separated the two germline ends. The CDR3 covers 16 residues. Germline assignment: CDR1 SGHNT and CDR2 YYREEE (reference sequence). The CDR3 nucleotides are TGTGCCAGCAGCTTGCAGCTAGCCTCCTCCTACAATGAGCAGTTCTTC. This codes for CASSLQLASSYNEQFF. The variable domain in full, completed from reference TRBV5-4 and TRBJ2-1, reads ETGVTQSPTHLIKTRGQQVTLRCSSQSGHNTVSWYQQALGQGPQFIFQYYREEENGRGNFPPRFSGLQFPNYSSELNVNALELDDSALYLCASSLQLASSYNEQFFGPGTRLTVL.